This T cell receptor beta chain was captured by sequencing in a study of tumor and adjacent non-tumor tissue in lung cancer. Study findings and constraints: Normal lung showed higher cumulative top 100 clone frequency than tumor. Tumor tissue had significantly higher TCR diversity than normal lung.

Three rounds of nested PCR, following a modified ARM-PCR protocol, produced the TCRbeta library. Each CDR3 protein gets one entry after TCRdb re-called the multiplex PCR reads with MiXCR. The sample consists of more than 85,000 distinct CDR3 sequences, around 75% of them appearing once. In the case of this clonotype: Its antigen is unknown. At one of its ends the junction is not consistent with the germline gene, which may arise from a read error.

The template was RNA from unsorted bulk tissue. This CDR3 contains 17 residues. CDR1 LGHNA and CDR2 YNFKEQ come from the germline V gene. The TCR sequence derives from a woman aged 55-69 years with non-small cell lung cancer. The chain has TRBV4-2 and TRBJ2-2; D may correspond to TRBD1 or TRBD2 (5 bases each). The sample comprised lung tumor tissue. In DNA, the CDR3 is TGTGCCAGCAACTCGCAACAACCGGGGACCAACACCGGGGAGCTGTTCTTT. As protein: CASNSQQPGTNTGELFF.